This T cell receptor beta chain was identified in a study of T cell changes during pregnancy in multiple sclerosis. Produced via immunoSEQ multiplex PCR; TCRdb's table is partial and in-frame only. The sample has 35,000 to 45,000 clones; approximately 91% are singletons. The TCR sequence derives from a female donor in good health, enrolled as a control in a pregnancy study. The material sequenced was CD4+ T cells from peripheral blood mononuclear cells, taken after pregnancy.

Written as DNA, the CDR3 is TGTGCCAGCAGTTCCGCCGGGACAGGGAACTACGAGCAGTACTTC. Its translation is CASSSAGTGNYEQYF. The V and J genes are TRBV27 and TRBJ2-7; 9 bases match TRBD1. Germline-derived CDR1 and CDR2 are MNHEY and SMNVEV (reference sequence). V lost 4 bases and J lost 3; bases outside the gene matches: 7. The CDR3 has 15 amino acids.